This T cell receptor (beta chain) was captured in a study of T cells after somatic rescue of genetic block. This clone occurred once. Germline lookup yields CDR1 SEHNR and CDR2 FQNEAQ (reference sequence). V lost 6 bases and J lost 1, with 15 bases in between. The length of the CDR3 is 15 residues. Sequencing was performed with immunoSEQ multiplex PCR; in TCRdb, only in-frame clones are kept and a portion is missing. The sample includes fewer than 15,000 clones, around 70% of them seen just once. The V and J genes are TRBV7-9 and TRBJ1-1; D possibly corresponds to TRBD1 (6 bases). Sequencing input: peripheral blood mononuclear cells (PBMCs). The sequence derives from a boy aged 5-17 years. The CDR3 region is CASSSAGGPNTEAFF. The CDR3 bases are TGTGCCAGCAGTTCAGCCGGGGGGCCGAACACTGAAGCTTTCTTT. The whole variable domain, filled in from reference TRBV7-9 and TRBJ1-1, reads DTGVSQNPRHKITKRGQNVTFRCDPISEHNRLYWYRQTLGQGPEFLTYFQNEAQLEKSRLLSDRFSAERPKGSFSTLEIQRTEQGDSAMYLCASSSAGGPNTEAFFGQGTRLTVV.